Listed below are T cell receptor beta chains from one sample, sequenced in a study of beta chain features in type 1 diabetes. The protocol was immunoSEQ multiplex PCR, while the TCRdb copy is restricted to in-frame clones and leaves out a portion. The sample shows about 130,000 clones, about 10% of them seen only once. The sample comprised central memory CD4+ T cells from blood. Receptors were obtained from a man between 18 and 35 years old in good health. Both conserved end residues are part of each CDR3. A D gene is named only where the DNA matches it firmly. Size tells how often a clone was seen (once, few, many) or the class of an expanded clone, and some rows leave it out.

J gene: TRBJ2-3; clone size: few; D gene: TRBD2; V gene: TRBV19; CDR3 DNA: TGTGCCAGTAGTATAGTCAGAACTAGCGCAGATACGCAGTATTTT; CDR3 protein: CASSIVRTSADTQYF
J gene: TRBJ2-5; clone size: -; D gene: TRBD2; V gene: TRBV7-6; CDR3 DNA: TGTGCCAGCAGCCAAAGGGACCGGCGGGGGGGCCCAGCAGAGACCCAGTACTTC; CDR3 protein: CASSQRDRRGGPAETQYF
J gene: TRBJ1-4; clone size: once; D gene: -; V gene: TRBV5-4; CDR3 DNA: TGTGCCAGCAGCCCCAGGGGAGGGGATGAAAAACTGTTTTTT; CDR3 protein: CASSPRGGDEKLFF
J gene: TRBJ2-3; clone size: few; D gene: -; V gene: TRBV5-1; CDR3 DNA: TGCGCCAGCAGCTTGGGGGCAGGGATCACAGATACGCAGTATTTT; CDR3 protein: CASSLGAGITDTQYF
J gene: TRBJ2-7; clone size: few; D gene: -; V gene: TRBV6-5; CDR3 DNA: TGTGCCAGCAGTTACCACGGCGGGTCCTACGAGCAGTACTTC; CDR3 protein: CASSYHGGSYEQYF
J gene: TRBJ2-1; clone size: -; D gene: -; V gene: TRBV11-2; CDR3 DNA: TGTGCCAGCAGTCGAGTGGACGGGGGCTCCTACAATGAGCAGTTCTTC; CDR3 protein: CASSRVDGGSYNEQFF
J gene: TRBJ1-1; clone size: few; D gene: -; V gene: TRBV19; CDR3 DNA: TGTGCCAGTAGTATAGAGAGGAACACTGAAGCTTTCTTT; CDR3 protein: CASSIERNTEAFF
J gene: TRBJ2-1; clone size: few; D gene: TRBD1; V gene: TRBV9; CDR3 DNA: TGTGCCAGCAGCGTCCCCGGGACAGGGGGCAATGAGCAGTTCTTC; CDR3 protein: CASSVPGTGGNEQFF
J gene: TRBJ1-2; clone size: -; D gene: -; V gene: TRBV6-5; CDR3 DNA: TGTGCCGTTGGACAGATTAGCTATGGCTACACCTTC; CDR3 protein: CAVGQISYGYTF
J gene: TRBJ1-1; clone size: -; D gene: TRBD1; V gene: TRBV5-1; CDR3 DNA: TGCGCCAGCAGCTTGGGCCTCAGGGGGCTTGCTGAAGCTTTCTTT; CDR3 protein: CASSLGLRGLAEAFF
J gene: TRBJ2-7; clone size: -; D gene: TRBD1; V gene: TRBV5-7; CDR3 DNA: TGTGCCAGCAGCTTAGACTGGGACAGGGCGGCCTACGAGCAGTACTTC; CDR3 protein: CASSLDWDRAAYEQYF
J gene: TRBJ2-3; clone size: few; D gene: TRBD2; V gene: TRBV4-2; CDR3 DNA: TGTGCCAGCAGCTCCTCAGTCGGTAGCGGGGGGGTTGCAAGCACAGATACGCAGTATTTT; CDR3 protein: CASSSSVGSGGVASTDTQYF
J gene: TRBJ1-1; clone size: few; D gene: -; V gene: TRBV14; CDR3 DNA: TGTGCCAGCAGCCAAGCCCATGAAGCTTTCTTT; CDR3 protein: CASSQAHEAFF
J gene: TRBJ2-7; clone size: -; D gene: TRBD1; V gene: TRBV7-8; CDR3 DNA: TGTGCCAGCAGCTCACAGGGGTTCAACGAGCAGTACTTC; CDR3 protein: CASSSQGFNEQYF
J gene: TRBJ2-5; clone size: few; D gene: TRBD2; V gene: TRBV10-1; CDR3 DNA: TGCGCCAGCAGTGAAGGTAGCGGGGGGGCCAAAGAGACCCAGTACTTC; CDR3 protein: CASSEGSGGAKETQYF
J gene: TRBJ2-1; clone size: -; D gene: TRBD2; V gene: TRBV5-1; CDR3 DNA: TGCGCCAGCAGCAGAGGGACTAGCGGAGACAATGAGCAGTTCTTC; CDR3 protein: CASSRGTSGDNEQFF
J gene: TRBJ2-1; clone size: few; D gene: TRBD2; V gene: TRBV9; CDR3 DNA: TGTGCCAGCAGCAAACCAGCGGGAGATCCTTCCGACAATGAGCAGTTCTTC; CDR3 protein: CASSKPAGDPSDNEQFF
J gene: TRBJ2-7; clone size: many; D gene: -; V gene: TRBV28; CDR3 DNA: TGTGCCAGCAGCTATCGCTACGAGCAGTACTTC; CDR3 protein: CASSYRYEQYF
J gene: TRBJ2-6; clone size: -; D gene: -; V gene: TRBV15; CDR3 DNA: TGTGCCACCAGCAGAGATCTGGTGGGGGGGCAAGGGGCCAACGTCCTGACTTTC; CDR3 protein: CATSRDLVGGQGANVLTF
J gene: TRBJ1-2; clone size: few; D gene: -; V gene: TRBV29-1; CDR3 DNA: TGCAGCCACCCGGACGGGAGTCGAGGTCTTGGCTACACCTTC; CDR3 protein: CSHPDGSRGLGYTF
J gene: TRBJ2-7; clone size: few; D gene: -; V gene: TRBV7-8; CDR3 DNA: TGTGCCAGCAGCTTAGCGCGGGGAATCTACGAGCAGTACTTC; CDR3 protein: CASSLARGIYEQYF
J gene: TRBJ1-5; clone size: -; D gene: TRBD1; V gene: TRBV19; CDR3 DNA: TGTGCCACCACAGGGGCGTTCAATCAGCCCCAGCATTTT; CDR3 protein: CATTGAFNQPQHF
J gene: TRBJ2-7; clone size: -; D gene: TRBD1; V gene: TRBV9; CDR3 DNA: TGTGCCAGCAGCCTAACCGGGACAGGGGGCTACGAGCAGTACTTC; CDR3 protein: CASSLTGTGGYEQYF
J gene: TRBJ2-2; clone size: few; D gene: TRBD1; V gene: TRBV7-6; CDR3 DNA: TGTGCCAGCAGCCCACAGGGGGTAGGGACCGGGGAGCTGTTTTTT; CDR3 protein: CASSPQGVGTGELFF
J gene: TRBJ2-7; clone size: -; D gene: TRBD2; V gene: TRBV5-4; CDR3 DNA: TGTGCCAGCAGCCCTTCTAGCGGGGGACGCTACGAGCAGTACTTC; CDR3 protein: CASSPSSGGRYEQYF
J gene: TRBJ2-7; clone size: few; D gene: TRBD1; V gene: TRBV19; CDR3 DNA: TGTGCCAGTAGTACAAACTATTTCGGACAGGACTACGAGCAGTACTTC; CDR3 protein: CASSTNYFGQDYEQYF
J gene: TRBJ2-7; clone size: few; D gene: TRBD1; V gene: TRBV28; CDR3 DNA: TGTGCCATTGCCGGGACAGGGGGTCACTACGAGCAGTACTTC; CDR3 protein: CAIAGTGGHYEQYF
J gene: TRBJ2-1; clone size: -; D gene: -; V gene: TRBV11-1; CDR3 DNA: TGTGCCAGCAGCCAAGTGGGGGCGGGGGTGGTGAATGAGCAGTTCTTC; CDR3 protein: CASSQVGAGVVNEQFF
J gene: TRBJ1-6; clone size: few; D gene: -; V gene: TRBV2; CDR3 DNA: TGTGCCAGCAGTGCCCGAACAGGCGATAATTCACCCCTCCACTTT; CDR3 protein: CASSARTGDNSPLHF
J gene: TRBJ1-1; clone size: few; D gene: TRBD1; V gene: TRBV27; CDR3 DNA: TGTGCCAGCAGTCCCCGGGCAGGGGGAAACACTGAAGCTTTCTTT; CDR3 protein: CASSPRAGGNTEAFF
J gene: TRBJ2-7; clone size: many; D gene: -; V gene: TRBV7-8; CDR3 DNA: TGTGCCAGCAGCAACCTACTCACCCGGTACGAGCAGTACTTC; CDR3 protein: CASSNLLTRYEQYF
J gene: TRBJ2-1; clone size: few; D gene: TRBD2; V gene: TRBV25-1; CDR3 DNA: TGTGCCGCCGGGCGGGGGAATGAGCAGTTCTTC; CDR3 protein: CAAGRGNEQFF
J gene: TRBJ2-1; clone size: -; D gene: -; V gene: TRBV7-8; CDR3 DNA: TGTGCCAGCAACGCTTGGCGGGCGGGCTCCTACAATGAGCAGTTCTTC; CDR3 protein: CASNAWRAGSYNEQFF
J gene: TRBJ2-1; clone size: many; D gene: TRBD1; V gene: TRBV18; CDR3 DNA: TGTGCCAGCTCATCAAGACAGGGGCCGGATGAGCAGTTCTTC; CDR3 protein: CASSSRQGPDEQFF
J gene: TRBJ1-5; clone size: -; D gene: -; V gene: TRBV30; CDR3 DNA: TGTGCCTGGAGTGAAAGCCTCCGGGGTGCATATGGTCAGCCCCAGCATTTT; CDR3 protein: CAWSESLRGAYGQPQHF